A single sample gave rise to the 15 T cell receptor beta chains below, sequenced in a study of neurological immune-mediated disorders. Using its own MiXCR run on the 5' RACE reads, TCRdb lists one record per CDR3 protein. The sample carries 20,000 to 25,000 distinct CDR3 sequences, around 6.2% recorded once. The sample taken for sequencing was CD8+ T cells from blood. The receptors stem from a man between 18 and 35 years old in good health.

In this sample, this clonotype turned up many times. J is TRBJ2-7 and V is TRBV5-1; tentative D call: TRBD1 (6 bases). Germline V gives CDR1 SGHRS, CDR2 YFSETQ. This CDR3 has 15 residues. Between the trimmed V and J ends, which lost 5 bases and 4 bases, there was a span of 19 bases. CDR3 sequence (DNA): TGCGCCAGCAGGCCCCCAAACACGGGACAATACGAGCAGTACTTC. Translated: CASRPPNTGQYEQYF. The full variable domain, in which reference TRBV5-1 and TRBJ2-7 provide the parts outside the CDR3, is KAGVTQTPRYLIKTRGQQVTLSCSPISGHRSVSWYQQTPGQGLQFLFEYFSETQRNKGNFPGRFSGRQFSNSRSEMNVSTLELGDSALYLCASRPPNTGQYEQYFGPGTRLTVT.

This clonotype showed up just a few times. V gene TRBV20-1 combines with J gene TRBJ2-1; D is perhaps TRBD2 (6 bases). Germline assignment: CDR1 DFQATT and CDR2 SNEGSKA (reference sequence). The CDR3 is 15 amino acids. Trimming removed 6 bases from V and 3 bases from J, with 18 bases in between. CDR3 sequence reads: CSARTGWGLYNEQFF. The CDR3, as DNA: TGCAGTGCGCGGACCGGGTGGGGACTCTACAATGAGCAGTTCTTC.

This clonotype was seen many times. The V gene is TRBV12-3 or TRBV12-4, the J gene TRBJ2-7, with 11 bases lining up with TRBD1. The CDR3 is 15 residues long. The trim removed 7 bases at V and 3 bases at J, leaving 8 bases unmatched. The CDR3 DNA reads TGTGCCAGCAAACCTCCCGGGACAGGGGGCTACGAGCAGTACTTC. Its protein product is CASKPPGTGGYEQYF.

This clonotype was detected many times. The rearrangement joins TRBV11-2 to TRBJ2-3, with 10 bases lining up with TRBD2. Germline V gene sequence: CDR1 SGHAT, CDR2 FQNNGV. After removal of 2 bases from V and 2 bases from J, the junction contained 7 bases not matched to a gene. This CDR3 spans 17 amino acids. CDR3 region: CASSLTPLAGVTDTQYF. In nucleotides, the CDR3 is TGTGCCAGCAGCTTAACCCCCCTAGCGGGGGTCACAGATACGCAGTATTTT. Based on the CDR3 plus reference TRBV11-2 and TRBJ2-3, the full variable domain is EAGVAQSPRYKIIEKRQSVAFWCNPISGHATLYWYQQILGQGPKLLIQFQNNGVVDDSQLPKDRFSAERLKGVDSTLKIQPAKLEDSAVYLCASSLTPLAGVTDTQYFGPGTRLTVL.

This clonotype was recorded at least ten times. This rearrangement joins TRBV28 to TRBJ1-5; the D gene is possibly TRBD1 (6 bases). The germline V gene has CDR1 MDHEN and CDR2 SYDVKM. The CDR3 extends over 16 amino acids. Trimming took off 2 bases at V and 1 base at J, with 12 bases between the two ends. This CDR3 reads CASSLTGGASNQPQHF. CDR3 nucleotide sequence: TGTGCCAGCAGTTTAACGGGGGGCGCCAGCAATCAGCCCCAGCATTTT.

This clonotype was seen ten or more times. The chain links TRBV29-1 to TRBJ2-1; 12 nucleotides match TRBD2. Germline CDR1 and CDR2: SQVTM and ANQGSEA. J gave up 3 bases and V 7 bases, and 1 base lay outside the gene matches. The CDR3 covers 13 residues. CDR3 DNA sequence: TGCAGCGCGGGACTAGCGGGCTACAATGAGCAGTTCTTC. This encodes CSAGLAGYNEQFF.

Ten or more counts support this clonotype. The chain combines TRBV10-2 with TRBJ2-1; TRBD2 agrees at 12 bases. Unmatched junction bases numbered 0, after V lost 6 bases and J lost 6 bases. Germline values: CDR1 WSHSY, CDR2 SAAADI. CDR3 length: 13 residues. In nucleotides, the CDR3 is TGCGCCAGCAGGGGACTAGCGGGCAATGAGCAGTTCTTC. It encodes CASRGLAGNEQFF.

This clonotype was observed many times. The chain has TRBV5-1 and TRBJ2-1; D not certain. Germline CDR1 reads SGHRS; CDR2 reads YFSETQ. V dropped 0 bases and J dropped 4 bases, with 2 bases sitting between them. The CDR3 extends over 12 amino acids. For the CDR3, the DNA is TGCGCCAGCAGCTTGGATTACAATGAGCAGTTCTTC. Translating it yields CASSLDYNEQFF.

This clonotype was recorded at least ten times. The rearrangement links TRBV9 to TRBJ2-2; 8 positions match TRBD2. Germline loops: CDR1 SGDLS, CDR2 YYNGEE. J gave up 4 bases and V 0 bases, and 5 bases lay outside the gene matches. The CDR3 runs 16 residues. The CDR3 here is CASSVEAGDPTGELFF. CDR3 DNA: TGTGCCAGCAGCGTAGAAGCGGGGGACCCCACCGGGGAGCTGTTTTTT.

This clonotype was seen at least ten times. The chain is built from TRBV6-5 and TRBJ1-1; 7 nucleotides align to TRBD1. The CDR3 contains 16 residues. Germline-derived CDR1 and CDR2 are MNHEY and SVGAGI. Trimming took 6 bases from V and 0 from J; bases not matched to a gene: 10. The CDR3 nucleotides are TGTGCCAGCAGCCCTACAGGGGACCTCATGAACACTGAAGCTTTCTTT. It is translated as CASSPTGDLMNTEAFF.

This clonotype occurred many times. CDR3 sequence reads: CASSQRDTHGYTF. The CDR3 DNA reads TGTGCCAGCAGCCAGAGGGACACTCATGGCTACACCTTC. The J gene is TRBJ1-2, the V gene TRBV3-1; D may be TRBD1 (6 bases). From germline, CDR1 is LGHDT and CDR2 YNNKEL (reference sequence). V lost 3 bases to trimming and J lost 6 bases, with 11 bases between them. The CDR3 runs to 13 residues.

This clonotype occurred many times. The DNA of the CDR3 is TGTGCCACCAGCAACAGGAACACCGGGGAGCTGTTTTTT. Its protein is CATSNRNTGELFF. The V gene is TRBV15, the J gene TRBJ2-2, with D unclear. CDR3 length: 13 amino acids. CDR1 is LNHNV, CDR2 YYDKDF, per germline (reference sequence). The V end was cut by 4 bases, the J end by 1 base, with 4 bases between.

This clonotype was recorded at least ten times. The chain has TRBV25-1 and TRBJ1-2; 8 bases match TRBD1. The CDR3 sequence is 13 residues long. The germline V gene has CDR1 MGHDK and CDR2 SYGVNS. The V and J ends lost 8 bases and 3 bases, in that order; junction bases with no gene match: 5. CDR3 sequence: CASCPTGDYGYTF. The CDR3 DNA sequence: TGTGCCAGCTGCCCGACAGGGGACTATGGCTACACCTTC.

Ten or more counts support this clonotype. The genes are TRBV6-1 and TRBJ2-1, with D tentatively TRBD2 (5 bases). V lost 8 bases, J lost 0 bases, and 11 bases lay in between. The CDR3 covers 14 residues. CDR1 and CDR2 from the germline V gene are MNHNS and SASEGT. The CDR3: CASREGSSYNEQFF. The CDR3 bases are TGTGCCAGCCGCGAGGGAAGCTCCTACAATGAGCAGTTCTTC.

This clonotype was counted at least ten times. The chain combines TRBV5-1 with TRBJ1-1; no reliable D call. The CDR3 length is 13 residues. Trimming removed 1 base from V and 1 base from J, with 5 bases in between. Germline values: CDR1 SGHRS, CDR2 YFSETQ. The CDR3 nucleotides read TGCGCCAGCAGCTTGCTGGGGAACACTGAAGCTTTCTTT. It translates to CASSLLGNTEAFF. The variable domain in full, completed from reference TRBV5-1 and TRBJ1-1, reads KAGVTQTPRYLIKTRGQQVTLSCSPISGHRSVSWYQQTPGQGLQFLFEYFSETQRNKGNFPGRFSGRQFSNSRSEMNVSTLELGDSALYLCASSLLGNTEAFFGQGTRLTVV.